The 30 T cell receptor beta chains below come from one sample, sequenced in a study of cytomegalovirus exposure and HLA in healthy donors. Clones were sequenced by immunoSEQ multiplex PCR, and TCRdb holds only the in-frame ones, with some missing. The table has about 160,000 clones, about 90% seen once; the top ten hold 5.5% to 6%. The specimen sequenced was PBMCs. The receptors stem from a woman in her 30s in good health and CMV-seronegative.

The genes are TRBV6-1 and TRBJ2-2; D gene unclear. Trimming took 2 bases from V and 0 from J, leaving 13 bases between them. This CDR3 contains 17 residues. Germline V gives CDR1 MNHNS, CDR2 SASEGT. CDR3 nucleotides: TGTGCCAGCAGTGAAAAGAGACACCTCTCGAACACCGGGGAGCTGTTTTTT. Translated: CASSEKRHLSNTGELFF.

This clone was detected only once. The CDR3 DNA is TGTGCCAGCAGCCGGACTAGCGGCATCTACGAGCAGTACTTC. This gives the protein CASSRTSGIYEQYF. This chain links TRBV4-2 with TRBJ2-7, with 10 bases fitting TRBD2. From germline, CDR1 is LGHNA and CDR2 YNFKEQ. This CDR3 spans 14 amino acids. V lost 4 bases and J lost 3; bases outside the gene matches: 3.

The rearrangement joins TRBV27 to TRBJ2-1; a possible D gene is TRBD1 (6 bases). The CDR3 runs to 14 residues. Germline V gene sequence: CDR1 MNHEY, CDR2 SMNVEV (reference sequence). Trimming cost V 2 bases and J 3 bases, with 8 bases left between them. Here the CDR3 DNA reads TGTGCCAGCAGTTTAGGGGACAACTACAATGAGCAGTTCTTC. Its protein is CASSLGDNYNEQFF.

This chain links TRBV5-1 with TRBJ1-2, with unresolved D. The CDR3 covers 12 residues. Germline CDR1 and CDR2: SGHRS and YFSETQ. With 0 bases removed from V and 4 bases from J, the gap between germline ends came to 4 bases. This CDR3 reads CASSLGSYGYTF. CDR3 coding DNA: TGCGCCAGCAGCTTGGGTTCCTATGGCTACACCTTC.

The chain is built from TRBV28 and TRBJ2-7; TRBD1 or TRBD2 may be the D gene (6 bases each). Germline V lookup: CDR1 MDHEN, CDR2 SYDVKM. The CDR3 runs 14 residues. The V end was cut by 3 bases, the J end by 2 bases, with 11 bases between. The CDR3 coding sequence is TGTGCCAGCAGTTTTCGAGGGGGGACCTACGAGCAGTACTTC. It encodes CASSFRGGTYEQYF.

J is TRBJ1-2 and V is TRBV5-6; D possibly corresponds to TRBD1 (6 bases). V lost 1 base and J lost 7, with 17 bases in between. Germline assignment: CDR1 SGHDT and CDR2 YYEEEE. This CDR3 is built from 15 residues. The CDR3 region has the DNA TGTGCCAGCAGCTTGTATTTCGGGGGGCTGATTGGCTACACCTTC. This translates into CASSLYFGGLIGYTF.

This clone was detected once. The chain joins TRBV2 to TRBJ2-2; TRBD1 agrees at 11 bases. Germline V gene data show CDR1 as SNHLY and CDR2 as FYNNEI. The length of the CDR3 is 17 residues. J was trimmed by 0 bases and V by 6 bases; bases with no gene match: 6. The CDR3 DNA sequence: TGTGCCAGCAGAAAGGACAGGGGGCTTTCGAACACCGGGGAGCTGTTTTTT. As protein: CASRKDRGLSNTGELFF.

The table lists this clone with a count of one. V usage is TRBV27 and J usage is TRBJ1-5, with D possibly TRBD1 on 5 matching bases. CDR3 length: 15 residues. CDR1 and CDR2 from the germline V gene are MNHEY and SMNVEV (reference sequence). V was shortened by 0 bases and J by 2 bases, with 8 bases between the two germline ends. CDR3 amino acids: CASSLSRGGNQPQHF. The DNA of the CDR3 is TGTGCCAGCAGTTTATCCAGAGGGGGCAATCAGCCCCAGCATTTT.

The V and J genes are TRBV6-5 and TRBJ1-2; D not certain. V lost 4 bases to trimming and J lost 4 bases, with 16 bases between them. Germline loops: CDR1 MNHEY, CDR2 SVGAGI. The CDR3 is made up of 15 amino acids. CDR3 protein: CASSSGGPSTYGYTF. DNA of the CDR3: TGTGCCAGCAGTTCCGGTGGGCCCTCTACCTATGGCTACACCTTC.

This rearrangement joins TRBV5-1 to TRBJ2-1; D perhaps matches TRBD2 (5 bases). Germline V gene sequence: CDR1 SGHRS, CDR2 YFSETQ. The ends were cut back, 0 bases at V and 0 bases at J, with 7 bases in the middle. There are 15 residues in the CDR3. CDR3 in DNA: TGCGCCAGCAGCTTGGGCGGGCACTCCTACAATGAGCAGTTCTTC. It translates to CASSLGGHSYNEQFF.

The chain employs TRBV18 and TRBJ2-1; a weak D match, TRBD1 (6 bases). Germline V gives CDR1 KGHSH, CDR2 LQKENI. The CDR3 has 14 amino acids. V was clipped by 2 bases and J by 3 bases, with 8 bases between them. Here the CDR3 DNA reads TGTGCCAGCTCACCATGGGACAACTACAATGAGCAGTTCTTC. Translation gives CASSPWDNYNEQFF. Supplemented by reference TRBV18 and TRBJ2-1, the full variable domain reads NAGVMQNPRHLVRRRGQEARLRCSPMKGHSHVYWYRQLPEEGLKFMVYLQKENIIDESGMPKERFSAEFPKEGPSILRIQQVVRGDSAAYFCASSPWDNYNEQFFGPGTRLTVL.

The genes are TRBV29-1 and TRBJ2-3; 11 positions match TRBD1. This CDR3 spans 14 amino acids. After removal of 1 base from V and 4 bases from J, the junction contained 1 base not matched to a gene. In germline, CDR1 is SQVTM, CDR2 ANQGSEA. The CDR3 DNA reads TGCAGCGTTGAAGGGACAGGGGGCCCAGATACGCAGTATTTT. Protein product: CSVEGTGGPDTQYF.

The chain carries TRBV25-1 and TRBJ2-3; 7 bases align to TRBD2. The CDR3 is 17 residues long. V was pared by 1 base and J by 6 bases, with 13 bases of the junction left unmatched. Germline V gives CDR1 MGHDK, CDR2 SYGVNS. The CDR3 loop is CASSELGGAGEVDTQYF. CDR3 nucleotides: TGTGCCAGCAGTGAATTGGGTGGGGCGGGAGAGGTGGATACGCAGTATTTT.

V gene TRBV7-2 combines with J gene TRBJ2-2; no clear D gene. V was trimmed by 1 base and J by 7 bases, leaving 13 bases between them. CDR1 is SGHTA and CDR2 is FQGNSA in the germline V gene. The CDR3 has 15 amino acids. CDR3 residues: CASSLVAVGGGELFF. CDR3 DNA sequence: TGTGCCAGCAGCTTAGTTGCCGTCGGTGGCGGGGAGCTGTTTTTT.

The V and J genes are TRBV6-5 and TRBJ1-1; D unclear. Trimming cost V 2 bases and J 8 bases, with 9 bases left between them. The germline V gene encodes CDR1 MNHEY and CDR2 SVGAGI. The CDR3 spans 12 residues. The CDR3 here is CASSYPPAEAFF. The CDR3 bases are TGTGCCAGCAGTTACCCCCCAGCCGAAGCTTTCTTT.

CDR3 sequence: CASSIRDTNQPQHF. CDR3 sequence (DNA): TGTGCCAGTAGTATACGGGACACAAATCAGCCCCAGCATTTT. This chain uses TRBV19 with TRBJ1-5, with D tentatively TRBD1 (6 bases). Germline CDR1 LNHDA, CDR2 SQIVND (reference sequence). The CDR3 is 14 residues long. Deletions cut 2 bases from V and 4 bases from J, with 9 bases between.

This clone was counted between two and nine times. The rearrangement uses TRBV18 and TRBJ2-1; D is perhaps TRBD1 or TRBD2 (6 bases each). V lost 1 base, J lost 8 bases, and 12 bases lay in between. Germline CDR1 and CDR2: KGHSH and LQKENI. This CDR3 has 14 residues. CDR3 bases: TGTGCCAGCTCACCACGGGGGGCTGAGTATGAGCAGTTCTTC. It specifies CASSPRGAEYEQFF.

V is TRBV7-2 and J is TRBJ2-5; 8 positions match TRBD1. This CDR3 is built from 14 residues. V was clipped by 6 bases and J by 6 bases; unmatched bases: 9. Germline V gene lookup returns CDR1 SGHTA and CDR2 FQGNSA. CDR3 sequence (DNA): TGTGCCAGCAGATTTGACAGGGGTGCTAAGACCCAGTACTTC. Protein product: CASRFDRGAKTQYF.

This chain joins TRBV19 and TRBJ2-7; 8 bases agree with TRBD1. This CDR3 has 15 residues. V shed 4 bases and J 3 bases; nucleotides not matched to a gene: 8. Germline values: CDR1 LNHDA, CDR2 SQIVND (reference sequence). Here the CDR3 reads CASSTDRDALYEQYF. CDR3 in DNA: TGTGCCAGTAGTACGGACAGGGATGCGCTCTACGAGCAGTACTTC.

This clone appeared a few times. J is TRBJ2-7 and V is TRBV7-8; 9 bases map to TRBD1. Germline V gene sequence: CDR1 SGHVS, CDR2 FQNEAQ. The CDR3 runs to 13 residues. V was clipped by 5 bases and J by 3 bases; unmatched bases: 2. As DNA, the CDR3 is TGTGCCAGCAGCCGGGGACAGGGCTACGAGCAGTACTTC. As protein: CASSRGQGYEQYF.

This clone was observed once. V and J are TRBV9 and TRBJ1-1, with D perhaps TRBD1 (6 bases). Germline V gene sequence: CDR1 SGDLS, CDR2 YYNGEE. Trimming removed 5 bases from V and 10 bases from J, with 18 bases in between. The CDR3 is 13 residues long. The chain's CDR3 is CASSPVRGKAAFF. Here the CDR3 DNA reads TGTGCCAGCAGTCCAGTAAGGGGGAAGGCAGCTTTCTTT.

The V and J genes are TRBV7-3 and TRBJ2-5; 8 nucleotides agree with TRBD1. Germline-derived CDR1 and CDR2 are SGHTA and FQGTGA. V lost 5 bases, J lost 7 bases, and 6 bases stayed unmatched. The CDR3 runs 13 residues. Here the CDR3 reads CASSLTGVGTQYF. The CDR3 DNA is TGTGCCAGCAGCCTGACAGGGGTAGGGACCCAGTACTTC.

This sequence joins TRBV5-6 and TRBJ2-4; TRBD1 might be the D (6 bases). Germline CDR1 SGHDT, CDR2 YYEEEE. This CDR3 contains 17 residues. Trimming cost V 4 bases and J 2 bases, with 19 bases left between them. The CDR3 sequence is CASSPGRGRLTKNIQYF. CDR3 DNA sequence: TGTGCCAGCAGCCCTGGCAGGGGAAGGTTGACCAAAAACATTCAGTACTTC.

The rearrangement joins TRBV19 to TRBJ2-1; 10 positions match TRBD1. Trimming cost V 5 bases and J 8 bases; bases outside gene matches: 6. The CDR3 has 14 residues. The V gene's germline CDR1 is LNHDA and CDR2 SQIVND (reference sequence). The CDR3 protein is CASSPGQGLDEQFF. The CDR3 region has the DNA TGTGCCAGTAGTCCGGGACAGGGGTTGGATGAGCAGTTCTTC.

The J gene is TRBJ1-2, the V gene TRBV2; D ambiguous. Germline CDR1 and CDR2: SNHLY and FYNNEI. The CDR3 consists of 15 residues. V was pared by 2 bases and J by 0 bases, with 10 bases between. The CDR3 DNA follows: TGTGCCAGCAGTGAATCTCCAGGAGCTAACTATGGCTACACCTTC. The encoded protein is CASSESPGANYGYTF.

The chain is built from TRBV9 and TRBJ1-1; D perhaps matches TRBD1 (5 bases). The CDR3 is 14 residues long. Germline CDR1 reads SGDLS; CDR2 reads YYNGEE. The germline V and J ends were trimmed by 3 bases and 1 base, with 10 bases remaining between them. DNA for the CDR3: TGTGCCAGCAGCGGCTCCGGGACGAACACTGAAGCTTTCTTT. It translates to CASSGSGTNTEAFF. The whole variable domain, remainder taken from reference TRBV9 and TRBJ1-1, is DSGVTQTPKHLITATGQRVTLRCSPRSGDLSVYWYQQSLDQGLQFLIQYYNGEERAKGNILERFSAQQFPDLHSELNLSSLELGDSALYFCASSGSGTNTEAFFGQGTRLTVV.

The genes are TRBV6-6 and TRBJ1-1; D may be TRBD1 (5 bases). Germline CDR1 reads MNHNY; CDR2 reads SVGAGI (reference sequence). CDR3 length: 14 amino acids. V dropped 2 bases and J dropped 2 bases, with 9 bases sitting between them. The CDR3 loop reads CASSYPDSNTEAFF. As DNA, the CDR3 is TGTGCCAGCAGTTACCCCGACAGCAACACTGAAGCTTTCTTT.

The V gene is TRBV7-9, the J gene TRBJ1-2, with D uncertain. The V end was cut by 0 bases, the J end by 7 bases, with 0 bases between. This CDR3 is 10 amino acids long. Germline values: CDR1 SEHNR, CDR2 FQNEAQ (reference sequence). CDR3 DNA: TGTGCCAGCAGCTTAGCTGGCTACACCTTC. Translated, it gives CASSLAGYTF. The variable domain in full, completed from reference TRBV7-9 and TRBJ1-2, reads DTGVSQNPRHKITKRGQNVTFRCDPISEHNRLYWYRQTLGQGPEFLTYFQNEAQLEKSRLLSDRFSAERPKGSFSTLEIQRTEQGDSAMYLCASSLAGYTFGSGTRLTVV.

This clone has a single count. The chain combines TRBV6-4 with TRBJ2-3; weak D call: TRBD1 (6 bases). CDR3 size: 14 residues. Germline V gene lookup returns CDR1 MRHNA and CDR2 SNTAGT. V lost 5 bases and J 4 bases, leaving 13 bases between the germline ends. The CDR3 region has the DNA TGTGCCAGCAGTCCCGGACAGCATCCAGATACGCAGTATTTT. As protein: CASSPGQHPDTQYF.

This rearrangement joins TRBV7-2 to TRBJ1-3; no definite D call. There are 13 residues in the CDR3. The germline V gene has CDR1 SGHTA and CDR2 FQGNSA. The V and J ends lost 1 base and 8 bases respectively, with 9 bases between them. CDR3 amino acids: CASSLEGYDTIYF. CDR3 DNA sequence: TGTGCCAGCAGCTTAGAGGGTTACGACACCATATATTTT. The full variable domain, in which reference TRBV7-2 and TRBJ1-3 provide the parts outside the CDR3, is GAGVSQSPSNKVTEKGKDVELRCDPISGHTALYWYRQSLGQGLEFLIYFQGNSAPDKSGLPSDRFSAERTGGSVSTLTIQRTQQEDSAVYLCASSLEGYDTIYFGEGSWLTVV.